At least ten counts were recorded for the clone carrying this TCR beta chain. Its cognate antigen is unknown. This entry belongs to a study of T-cell reconstitution after alpha-beta-depleted transplantation in children. Molecular barcoding with unique molecular identifiers was used for the TCRbeta library. Each CDR3 protein is one row after TCRdb ran MiXCR on the PCR reads. Among tens of thousands of distinct CDR3 sequences, around 9.2% were seen once, and the ten largest hold approximately 27%. Broader study findings: Two months or so post-transplant, alpha-beta T cells reportedly derived from several hundred expanded graft clones. Where some patients showed high TCRbeta diversity at day 60, it came from recipient T cells and thymic progenitors that had survived. The authors attributed T-cell counts and diversity one year after transplant mostly to newly produced T cells.

Germline CDR1 is MNHNY and CDR2 is SVGAGI (reference sequence). The CDR3 length is 12 residues. With 4 bases removed from V and 8 bases from J, the gap between germline ends came to 11 bases. This TCR was recovered from a male patient aged 2 to 9 who had a stem cell transplant for chronic granulomatous disease, so the T cells may come from the graft donor. The starting material was PBMCs, mostly from graft donor cells, obtained 60 days after TCRalphabeta/CD19-depleted stem cell transplant. The chain couples TRBV6-6 to TRBJ1-2, with D possibly being TRBD1 (5 bases). CDR3 in amino acids: CASSSWGVGYTF. The DNA for the CDR3 is TGTGCCAGCAGTTCTTGGGGGGTAGGCTACACCTTC.